This T cell receptor (beta chain) was identified during a study of T cells in Graves' hyperthyroidism and ophthalmopathy. This CDR3 spans 15 amino acids. V lost 6 bases to trimming and J lost 0 bases, with 18 bases between them. Germline V CDR1 and CDR2: DFQATT, SNEGSKA (reference sequence). Regions amplified from RNA transcripts were the TCR beta CDR3 regions. The study used the HTBI primer set for a first-round RT-PCR of the TCR CDR3. TCRdb recomputed calls from the multiplex PCR reads with MiXCR, one row per CDR3 protein. Found here are 200,000 to 250,000 distinct CDR3 sequences, roughly 18% of them singletons; the top ten hold 50%. In this sample, this clonotype turned up many times.

The sample was blood. The chain carries TRBV20-1 and TRBJ2-7; D is perhaps TRBD2 (6 bases). This receptor was obtained from a man in his fifties or sixties with Graves' hyperthyroidism. The CDR3 sequence is CSAHSGAVGSYEQYF. Written as DNA, the CDR3 is TGCAGTGCACATAGCGGCGCGGTCGGCTCCTACGAGCAGTACTTC.